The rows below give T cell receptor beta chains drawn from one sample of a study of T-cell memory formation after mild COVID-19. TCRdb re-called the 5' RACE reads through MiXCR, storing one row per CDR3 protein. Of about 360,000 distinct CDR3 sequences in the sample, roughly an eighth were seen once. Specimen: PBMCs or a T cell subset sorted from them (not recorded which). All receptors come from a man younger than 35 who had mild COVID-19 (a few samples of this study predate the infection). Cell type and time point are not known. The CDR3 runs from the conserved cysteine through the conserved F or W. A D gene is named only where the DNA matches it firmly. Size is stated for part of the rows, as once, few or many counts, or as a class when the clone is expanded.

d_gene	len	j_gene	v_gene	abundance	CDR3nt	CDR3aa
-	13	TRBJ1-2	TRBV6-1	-	TGTGCCAGCAGGCGGACAGCAACCTATGGCTACACCTTC	CASRRTATYGYTF
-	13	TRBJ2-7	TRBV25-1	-	TGTGCCAGCAGTGACCCCCTTCGGTGGAGGCAGTACTTC	CASSDPLRWRQYF
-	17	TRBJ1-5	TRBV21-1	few	TGTGCCAGCAGCAAAGTGGAGTTTGGGAGGGGTCATCAGCCCCAGCATTTT	CASSKVEFGRGHQPQHF
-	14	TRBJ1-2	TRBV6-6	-	TGTGCCAGCAGTTACGCACAGGGTGACTATGGCTACACCTTC	CASSYAQGDYGYTF
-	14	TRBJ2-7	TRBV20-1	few	TGCAGTGCCACAGGGCCCGAGAACCCCTACGAGCAGTACTTC	CSATGPENPYEQYF
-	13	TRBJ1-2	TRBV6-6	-	TGTGCCAGCAGTTACATGACGGGCCTAGGCTACACCTTC	CASSYMTGLGYTF
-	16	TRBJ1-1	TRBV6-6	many	TGTGCCAGCAGAGCTGACAGGATGAGCATGAACACTGAAGCTTTCTTT	CASRADRMSMNTEAFF
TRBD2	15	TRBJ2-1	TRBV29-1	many	TGCAGCGTTGAAGATTCTAGCGGGGGAGCGAATGAGCAGTTCTTC	CSVEDSSGGANEQFF
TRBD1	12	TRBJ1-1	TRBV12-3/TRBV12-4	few	TGTGCCAGCAGGATAGGACAGGCTCTAGCTTTCTTT	CASRIGQALAFF
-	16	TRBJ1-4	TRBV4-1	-	TGCGCCAGCAGCCAAGAAATGGCAGCCAATAATGAAAAACTGTTTTTT	CASSQEMAANNEKLFF
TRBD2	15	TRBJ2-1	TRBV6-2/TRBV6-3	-	TGTGCCAGCAGTTACTCGCGGACTAGCGGCGATGAGCAGTTCTTC	CASSYSRTSGDEQFF
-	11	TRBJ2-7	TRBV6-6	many	TGTGCCAGCAGCCATCTCTACGAGCAGTACTTC	CASSHLYEQYF
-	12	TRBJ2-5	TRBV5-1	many	TGCGCCAGCAGCTTGACCAGGGAGACCCAGTACTTC	CASSLTRETQYF
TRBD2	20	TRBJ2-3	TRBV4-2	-	TGTGCCAGCAGCCCCCGCCCCACTAGCGGGGGGTCACTGGGCACAGATACGCAGTATTTT	CASSPRPTSGGSLGTDTQYF
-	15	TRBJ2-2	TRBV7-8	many	TGTGCCAGCAGCTTAGCGCATATGGACACCGGGGAGCTGTTTTTT	CASSLAHMDTGELFF
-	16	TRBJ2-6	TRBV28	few	TGTGCCAGCATCCAGAGGAGGGCCTCCGGGGCCAACGTCCTGACTTTC	CASIQRRASGANVLTF
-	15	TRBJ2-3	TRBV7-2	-	TGTGCCAGCATCCCCCTGTGGCCTAGCACAGATACGCAGTATTTT	CASIPLWPSTDTQYF
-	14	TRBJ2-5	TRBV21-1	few	TGTGCCAGCAGCAATGACAGGGAGAAGGAGACCCAGTACTTC	CASSNDREKETQYF
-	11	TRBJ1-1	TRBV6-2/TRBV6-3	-	TGTGCCAGCAGTAGCGGACAGTGGGCTTTCTTT	CASSSGQWAFF
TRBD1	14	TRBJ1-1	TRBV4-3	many	TGCGCCAGCAGCCTCCGGACAGGGGACACTGAAGCTTTCTTT	CASSLRTGDTEAFF
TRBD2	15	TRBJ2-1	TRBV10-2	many	TGCGCCAGCAGTGATAGCCTAGCGGACCGGAATGAGCAGTTCTTC	CASSDSLADRNEQFF
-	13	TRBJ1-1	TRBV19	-	TGTGCCAGTAGTATGAGGGGATCGGCTGAAGCTTTCTTT	CASSMRGSAEAFF
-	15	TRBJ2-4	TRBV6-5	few	TGTGCCAGCGGCGCCGGCGTTGGGGCCAAAAACATTCAGTACTTC	CASGAGVGAKNIQYF
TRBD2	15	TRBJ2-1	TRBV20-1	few	TGCAGTGCTAGACGGGGGGGCGGGGCCGGAGGTTATGAGTTCTTC	CSARRGGGAGGYEFF
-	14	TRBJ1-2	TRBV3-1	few	TGTGCCAGCAGCCCCCACGGGGGGGTATCCGGCTACACCTTC	CASSPHGGVSGYTF
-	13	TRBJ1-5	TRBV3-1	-	TGTGCCAGCAGCCATCGGGGGTATCAGCCCCAGCATTTT	CASSHRGYQPQHF
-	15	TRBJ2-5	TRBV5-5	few	TGTGCCAGCAGGATTGGGTTCGGGTACCAAGAGACCCAGTACTTC	CASRIGFGYQETQYF
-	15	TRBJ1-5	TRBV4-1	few	TGCGCCAGCAGCCCCCGGGACAACGGCAATCAGCCCCAGCATTTT	CASSPRDNGNQPQHF
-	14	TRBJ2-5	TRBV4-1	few	TGCGCCAGCAGCCTCCGGCTAAACCAAGAGACCCAGTACTTC	CASSLRLNQETQYF
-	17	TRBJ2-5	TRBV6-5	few	TGTGCCAGCAGTTACTCGGATTCGCCGGGACCAAGAGGGACCCAGTACTTC	CASSYSDSPGPRGTQYF
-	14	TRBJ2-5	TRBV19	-	TGTGCCAGTAGTAATCCAGCGGGCGAAGAGACCCAGTACTTC	CASSNPAGEETQYF
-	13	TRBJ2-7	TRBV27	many	TGTGCCAGCAGGGGGGCAGCCAACCACGAGCAGTACTTC	CASRGAANHEQYF
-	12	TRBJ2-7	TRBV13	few	TGTGCCAGTTCCAAAAAGGGTGGCGAGCAGTACTTC	CASSKKGGEQYF
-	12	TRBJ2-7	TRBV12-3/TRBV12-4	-	TGTGCCAGCGGCCGACCGAAGAGCGAGCAGTACTTC	CASGRPKSEQYF
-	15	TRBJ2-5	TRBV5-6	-	TGTGCCAGCAGCTTGTGGAGGGGACTCCAAGAGACCCAGTACTTC	CASSLWRGLQETQYF
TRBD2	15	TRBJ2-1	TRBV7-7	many	TGTGCCAGCAGCCGATCCCCGGGGGAGGGGAATGAGCAGTTCTTC	CASSRSPGEGNEQFF
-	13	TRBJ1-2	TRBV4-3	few	TGCGCCAGCAGCCAAGGAAATCTCCATGGCTACACCTTC	CASSQGNLHGYTF
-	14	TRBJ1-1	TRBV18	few	TGTGCCAGCTCACCACGTGGATTGGGCACTGAAGCTTTCTTT	CASSPRGLGTEAFF
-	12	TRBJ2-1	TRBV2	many	TGTGCCAGCAAGAGGCTAGCCGAAGTGCAGTTCTTC	CASKRLAEVQFF
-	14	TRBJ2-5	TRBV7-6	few	TGTGCCAGCAGCTCCCGACTAGTCGGAGAGACCCAGTACTTC	CASSSRLVGETQYF
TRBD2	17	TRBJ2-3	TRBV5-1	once	TGCGCCAGCTCCCAGGGACTAGCGGGGGGGGTATCAGATACGCAGTATTTT	CASSQGLAGGVSDTQYF
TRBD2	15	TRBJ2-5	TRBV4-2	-	TGTGCCAGCAGCCCGTCTAGCGGAACCTCAGGGACCCAGTACTTC	CASSPSSGTSGTQYF
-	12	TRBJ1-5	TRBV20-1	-	TGCAGTGCTAGCTTGATGGGGCAGCCCCAGCATTTT	CSASLMGQPQHF
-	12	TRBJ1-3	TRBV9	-	TGTGCCAGCAGCGTAGCAGGAAACACCATATATTTT	CASSVAGNTIYF
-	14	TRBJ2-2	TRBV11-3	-	TGTGCCAGCAGCTTAGATCTGGGGAGCGGGGAGCTGTTTTTT	CASSLDLGSGELFF
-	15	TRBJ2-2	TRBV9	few	TGTGCCAGCAGCGAAGGAAGGGGGTACACCGGGGAGCTGTTTTTT	CASSEGRGYTGELFF
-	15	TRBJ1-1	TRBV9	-	TGTGCCAGCAGCGTCGGGCCTAACAGGGACACTGAAGCTTTCTTT	CASSVGPNRDTEAFF
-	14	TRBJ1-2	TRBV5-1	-	TGCGCCAGCAGCTTGGCCGTTGGGAACTATGGCTACACCTTC	CASSLAVGNYGYTF